The clone carrying this TCR beta chain showed up many times. Its antigen is undetermined. Noted time point: newly diagnosed GD, antithyroid drugs for less than 3 months. Following extraction of RNA from PBMCs, that RNA was used to make the TCR library. American Thyroid Association guidelines defined Graves' disease diagnosis. The CDR3 has 14 residues. CDR1 is LGHNT, CDR2 FRNRAP, per germline. Trimming removed 4 bases at V and 5 bases at J, with 14 bases between. This record belongs to a study of regulatory T cells in long-lasting Graves disease. Study findings and constraints: Sharing of public clonotypes was greater in persistent patients (over 2,500) than in new patients (around 890).

Construction of the TCR beta libraries employed iRepertoire HTBI primers in conjunction with Arm-PCR of CDR3 regions. One entry per CDR3 protein results from TCRdb running MiXCR on the multiplex PCR reads. The sample shows approximately 440,000 distinct CDR3 sequences, roughly 17% of them seen only once. These data were also filed under a second study, of T cells in Graves' hyperthyroidism and ophthalmopathy. That paper states: Diagnostic decisions used clinical symptoms, serum thyroxine and TRAb, thyroid ultrasound and orbital computed tomography. The HTBI set primed first-round TCR CDR3 RT-PCR.

The J gene is TRBJ2-5, the V gene TRBV12-5; TRBD2 is a possible D gene (6 bases). The starting material was peripheral blood mononuclear cells (PBMCs), obtained at new diagnosis, from a patient treated with antithyroid drugs. The sequence was obtained from a man aged 35 to 55 with Graves disease. As DNA, the CDR3 is TGTGCTAGTGGTTCAGGAGGGCTGGCGGAGACCCAGTACTTC. This sequence encodes CASGSGGLAETQYF.